This T cell receptor beta chain appears in the sequencing data of a study of shared clonotypes between healthy human individuals. Regarding the study as a whole: The study sampled only blood, and tissue repertoires likely differ. The study found lower generation probabilities in non-shared clonotypes than in those shared by all four donors.

Original processing notes: ImmunoSEQ supplied junction-only sequences lacking quality scores, so filtering was different. Clones were read by immunoSEQ multiplex PCR, and TCRdb kept only the in-frame ones, dropping some. V and J calls and clone size are given by that table; D and trimming were obtained from the DNA. The table records around 650,000 clones, roughly 95% of them present only once. Terminally differentiated effector memory CD45RA+ cells were excluded from the naive CD8 cells, which were CD45RO-negative and positively selected for CCR7. Regarding this clone: Its antigen remains unknown.

The germline CDR1 and CDR2 sequences are SGHVS and FNYEAQ. With 3 bases removed from V and 4 bases from J, the gap between germline ends came to 15 bases. The CDR3 loop spans 15 amino acids. The sequenced material came from naive CD8+ T cells sorted from blood. The chain links TRBV7-6 to TRBJ2-5, with a possible D match to TRBD2 (5 bases). This TCR was sampled from a woman in her 30s in good health. In DNA, the CDR3 is TGTGCCAGCAGCTTGGAACTTCGACTACTAGAGACCCAGTACTTC. This encodes CASSLELRLLETQYF.